A single sample gave rise to the 24 T cell receptor beta chains below, sequenced in a study of shared clonotypes between healthy human individuals. Using immunoSEQ multiplex PCR, the repertoire was profiled, and TCRdb retains in-frame clones only, with some absent. The sample holds approximately 510,000 clones, roughly 78% seen once. Sequences were obtained from PBMCs. Receptor source: a woman aged 40 to 50 in good health. Some clones in this sample may be carry-over from other donors' samples.

The J gene is TRBJ1-4, the V gene TRBV28; 9 bases match TRBD1. This CDR3 contains 19 residues. Per the germline V gene, CDR1 is MDHEN and CDR2 is SYDVKM. The ends lost 4 bases at V and 2 bases at J; junction bases unmatched: 14. The DNA of the CDR3 is TGTGCCAGCAGTTCCCCGCTCCGGGACAGGGTGGAGACTAATGAAAAACTGTTTTTT. Encoded protein: CASSSPLRDRVETNEKLFF.

This clone was seen only a few times. The chain is built from TRBV5-4 and TRBJ2-3; 8 nucleotides align to TRBD1. V lost 2 bases, J lost 5 bases, and 7 bases stayed unmatched. CDR3 length: 15 residues. The V gene's germline CDR1 is SGHNT and CDR2 YYREEE (reference sequence). CDR3 amino acids: CASSFGDRPLDTQYF. Here the CDR3 DNA reads TGTGCCAGCAGCTTTGGGGACAGGCCGTTAGATACGCAGTATTTT. The variable domain in full, with the rest retrieved from reference TRBV5-4 and TRBJ2-3, is ETGVTQSPTHLIKTRGQQVTLRCSSQSGHNTVSWYQQALGQGPQFIFQYYREEENGRGNFPPRFSGLQFPNYSSELNVNALELDDSALYLCASSFGDRPLDTQYFGPGTRLTVL.

This sequence joins TRBV19 and TRBJ1-1; TRBD1 aligns across 9 bases. Germline loops: CDR1 LNHDA, CDR2 SQIVND (reference sequence). The CDR3 runs 16 residues. J was trimmed by 0 bases and V by 3 bases; bases with no gene match: 5. The CDR3 protein is CASSMGDRVMNTEAFF. In DNA, the CDR3 is TGTGCCAGTAGTATGGGGGACAGGGTAATGAACACTGAAGCTTTCTTT.

The chain links TRBV4-2 to TRBJ2-7; D may match TRBD1 or TRBD2 (6 bases each). V lost 3 bases and J lost 2, with 14 bases in between. CDR3 length: 15 amino acids. CDR1 and CDR2 (germline): LGHNA, YNFKEQ. In DNA, the CDR3 is TGTGCCAGCAGCCAGGAGGGGGATTTGGCCTACGAGCAGTACTTC. Translation: CASSQEGDLAYEQYF.

The chain links TRBV4-1 to TRBJ2-1; no definite D call. The length of the CDR3 is 18 residues. Trimming removed 2 bases from V and 2 bases from J, with 19 bases in between. CDR1 and CDR2 (germline): MGHRA, YSYEKL. The CDR3 nucleotides are TGCGCCAGCAGCCAACTTATGACGTCTAGGACCACCTACAATGAGCAGTTCTTC. Its protein is CASSQLMTSRTTYNEQFF.

Regarding this clone: A read error may account for a junction end that differs from germline. V is TRBV11-2 and J is TRBJ2-3; 13 nucleotides match TRBD2. Germline assignment: CDR1 SGHAT and CDR2 FQNNGV. This CDR3 is 12 amino acids long. CDR3 DNA: TGTGCCAGCAGCCACGCCGGGACTAGCGGGATCTTT. Its protein product is CASSHAGTSGIF.

This clone was counted once. The chain joins TRBV5-5 to TRBJ2-7, with TRBD2 matching 9 bases. The CDR3 length is 15 residues. Trimming removed 1 base from V and 3 bases from J; junction bases left unmatched: 5. Germline V CDR1 and CDR2: SGHKS, YYEKEE (reference sequence). The DNA of the CDR3 is TGTGCCAGCAGCTTGAAAGCGGGAGGCCTCTACGAGCAGTACTTC. This translates into CASSLKAGGLYEQYF.

The chain couples TRBV5-1 to TRBJ2-1; D remains unclear. Germline-derived CDR1 and CDR2 are SGHRS and YFSETQ. V was pared by 5 bases and J by 10 bases, with 22 bases between. The CDR3 contains 15 residues. The CDR3 spells CASSYVLGRAQEQFF. DNA of the CDR3: TGCGCCAGCAGTTACGTTCTTGGTCGGGCTCAGGAGCAGTTCTTC.

V and J are TRBV2 and TRBJ2-1, with 11 bases aligning to TRBD1. CDR3 size: 15 residues. Trimming removed 6 bases from V and 8 bases from J; junction bases left unmatched: 9. The germline V gene encodes CDR1 SNHLY and CDR2 FYNNEI. In DNA, the CDR3 is TGTGCCAGCAGCACCGGGACAGGGGGTTGGGATGAGCAGTTCTTC. It encodes CASSTGTGGWDEQFF. Complete variable domain (other parts from reference TRBV2 and TRBJ2-1): EPEVTQTPSHQVTQMGQEVILRCVPISNHLYFYWYRQILGQKVEFLVSFYNNEISEKSEIFDDQFSVERPDGSNFTLKIRSTKLEDSAMYFCASSTGTGGWDEQFFGPGTRLTVL.

The genes are TRBV29-1 and TRBJ2-1, with 13 bases identical to TRBD2. Germline CDR1 SQVTM, CDR2 ANQGSEA. The CDR3 is made up of 15 amino acids. V shed 5 bases and J 4 bases; nucleotides not matched to a gene: 5. The CDR3 loop is CSVIPGLAGYNEQFF. The CDR3 DNA reads TGCAGCGTTATACCGGGACTAGCGGGATACAATGAGCAGTTCTTC.

V and J are TRBV28 and TRBJ2-7; 8 bases align to TRBD2. Germline V CDR1 and CDR2: MDHEN, SYDVKM. This CDR3 spans 15 amino acids. V dropped 3 bases and J dropped 6; count of bases not matched to a gene: 10. CDR3 nucleotides: TGTGCCAGCAGTTTGGAAGTAGCGGGAACACGCGAGCAGTACTTC. Translated: CASSLEVAGTREQYF.

V and J are TRBV18 and TRBJ1-3; possible D gene TRBD1, 6 bases. V gave up 3 bases and J gave up 0 bases, with 15 bases separating them. The CDR3 covers 17 residues. The germline gives CDR1 KGHSH, CDR2 LQKENI. The CDR3 DNA sequence: TGTGCCAGCTCACCCCTAGGACAGTCTAGCTCTGGAAACACCATATATTTT. This sequence encodes CASSPLGQSSSGNTIYF.

The chain employs TRBV2 and TRBJ1-4; tentative D call: TRBD1 (5 bases). Germline CDR1 SNHLY, CDR2 FYNNEI. Trimming took off 6 bases at V and 10 bases at J, with 18 bases between the two ends. The CDR3 contains 14 residues. The CDR3 is CASRSLQEGIKLFF. CDR3 DNA sequence: TGTGCCAGCAGAAGCTTGCAGGAGGGGATAAAACTGTTTTTT.

The genes are TRBV7-9 and TRBJ2-1; TRBD1 or TRBD2 may be the D gene (5 bases each). Trimming shortened V by 7 bases and J by 8 bases, and 18 bases separated the two germline ends. The CDR3 is made up of 14 amino acids. CDR1 and CDR2 from the germline V gene are SEHNR and FQNEAQ (reference sequence). In DNA, the CDR3 is TGTGCCAGCAACCCCGGGACGGCCGGGCATGAGCAGTTCTTC. This translates into CASNPGTAGHEQFF.

CDR3 in DNA: TGTGCCAGCAGCTTAGCCTTGGGACAGTACATATATTTT. This translates into CASSLALGQYIYF. The chain is built from TRBV11-2 and TRBJ1-3; TRBD1 aligns across 7 bases. The CDR3 covers 13 residues. CDR1 and CDR2 from the germline V gene are SGHAT and FQNNGV. J lost 12 bases, V lost 1 base, and 6 bases had no gene match. The full variable domain, its missing parts supplied by reference TRBV11-2 and TRBJ1-3, is EAGVAQSPRYKIIEKRQSVAFWCNPISGHATLYWYQQILGQGPKLLIQFQNNGVVDDSQLPKDRFSAERLKGVDSTLKIQPAKLEDSAVYLCASSLALGQYIYFGEGSWLTVV.

The chain combines TRBV18 with TRBJ1-1; TRBD1 is a possible D gene (5 bases). Per the germline V gene, CDR1 is KGHSH and CDR2 is LQKENI. Trimming took 1 base from V and 4 from J, leaving 13 bases between them. The CDR3 has 15 amino acids. The chain's CDR3 is CASSPLTKGATEAFF. CDR3 DNA: TGTGCCAGCTCACCACTAACAAAAGGGGCCACTGAAGCTTTCTTT.

The J gene is TRBJ2-5, the V gene TRBV12-5, with D hard to call. This CDR3 has 16 residues. Germline CDR1 LGHNT, CDR2 FRNRAP. V lost 5 bases, J lost 0 bases, and 16 bases lay in between. The CDR3 region is CASGIPRAEYQETQYF. The CDR3 DNA reads as TGTGCTAGTGGTATCCCCCGGGCGGAGTACCAAGAGACCCAGTACTTC.

V usage is TRBV19 and J usage is TRBJ1-2, with D unclear. Germline V lookup: CDR1 LNHDA, CDR2 SQIVND (reference sequence). This CDR3 contains 13 residues. V was shortened by 5 bases and J by 4 bases, with 11 bases between the two germline ends. CDR3 protein: CASSVTMSYGYTF. CDR3 DNA: TGTGCCAGTAGTGTGACAATGAGCTATGGCTACACCTTC.

V is TRBV29-1 and J is TRBJ2-7; D gene ambiguous. V lost 5 bases and J lost 4, with 15 bases in between. This CDR3 spans 13 amino acids. In germline, CDR1 is SQVTM, CDR2 ANQGSEA. CDR3 residues: CSVNHGNIYEQYF. The CDR3 DNA is TGCAGCGTTAATCACGGCAACATATACGAGCAGTACTTC.

The genes are TRBV7-3 and TRBJ2-7; possible D gene TRBD1, 7 bases. The CDR3 is made up of 15 amino acids. Trimming took 1 base from V and 1 from J, leaving 11 bases between them. Germline V gene sequence: CDR1 SGHTA, CDR2 FQGTGA. The DNA of the CDR3 is TGTGCCAGCAGCTTAATGGCAGGGGGGTCCTACGAGCAGTACTTC. This translates into CASSLMAGGSYEQYF.

The chain links TRBV5-1 to TRBJ1-2, with D possibly matching TRBD1 (6 bases). Germline V CDR1 and CDR2: SGHRS, YFSETQ. V lost 1 base, J lost 4 bases, and 11 bases lay in between. This CDR3 has 14 residues. Here the CDR3 DNA reads TGCGCCAGCAGCTTGTCTGGGACATCCTATGGCTACACCTTC. Its protein product is CASSLSGTSYGYTF.

This clone was recorded a few times. This chain links TRBV27 with TRBJ1-4, with D possibly being TRBD1 (6 bases). V lost 3 bases, J lost 11 bases, and 19 bases lay in between. CDR1 and CDR2 (germline): MNHEY, SMNVEV (reference sequence). This CDR3 is built from 15 residues. The CDR3: CASSFSGARFGKLFF. CDR3 nucleotides: TGTGCCAGCAGTTTTTCGGGGGCGCGATTTGGGAAACTGTTTTTT.

The chain couples TRBV5-5 to TRBJ1-4, with a weak D call TRBD1 (5 bases). In germline, CDR1 is SGHKS, CDR2 YYEKEE (reference sequence). V was cut by 4 bases and J by 7 bases, with 14 bases left in between. CDR3 length equals 14 residues. The CDR3 DNA follows: TGTGCCAGCAGCCATACAGGCCCCGGTGAAAAACTGTTTTTT. This encodes CASSHTGPGEKLFF.

This clone has only one observation. J is TRBJ2-7 and V is TRBV19, with D tentatively TRBD1 or TRBD2 (5 bases each). CDR1 is LNHDA, CDR2 SQIVND, per germline (reference sequence). V was cut by 1 base and J by 2 bases, with 9 bases left in between. CDR3 size: 14 residues. The CDR3 loop reads CASSIGRGPYEQYF. In DNA form, the CDR3 reads TGTGCCAGTAGTATAGGAAGGGGACCCTACGAGCAGTACTTC. Filled out from reference TRBV19 and TRBJ2-7, the complete variable domain reads DGGITQSPKYLFRKEGQNVTLSCEQNLNHDAMYWYRQDPGQGLRLIYYSQIVNDFQKGDIAEGYSVSREKKESFPLTVTSAQKNPTAFYLCASSIGRGPYEQYFGPGTRLTVT.